This is a list of T cell receptor beta chains from one sample in a study of T cell responses to AZD1222 COVID-19 vaccine. Repertoires were generated with immunoSEQ multiplex PCR, while TCRdb's copy carries only in-frame clones and drops some. The profile shows approximately 150,000 clones, around 90% of them singletons. Specimen: peripheral blood, collected on day 0 of AZD1222 vaccination. The receptors originated from an adult in good health. CDR3s include the opening cysteine and the closing phenylalanine or tryptophan. A D gene is named only where the DNA matches it firmly. The size entry is marked missing in some rows and otherwise reads once, few, many or a size class.

j_call,v_call,d_call,clone_size,cdr3_nt,cdr3_aa
TRBJ2-1,TRBV11-1,.,.,TGTGCCAGCAGCTGGGCAGGGAGCAGCTCCTACAATGAGCAGTTCTTC,CASSWAGSSSYNEQFF
TRBJ2-7,TRBV19,TRBD2,once,TGTGCCACCTGGGGGGGAGGTAGTTACGAGCAGTACTTC,CATWGGGSYEQYF
TRBJ2-3,TRBV19,.,.,TGTGCCAGTACTCATCTATCGACAAGCACAGATACGCAGTATTTT,CASTHLSTSTDTQYF
TRBJ1-4,TRBV6-1,.,.,TGTGCCAGCAGTGACAGGGGCCGATTCGAAAAACTGTTTTTT,CASSDRGRFEKLFF
TRBJ1-3,TRBV6-2/TRBV6-3,.,.,TGTGCCAGCAGTCTCCGGGACACTTCTTTTGGAAACACCATATATTTT,CASSLRDTSFGNTIYF
TRBJ2-2,TRBV30,.,.,TGTGCCTGGAACTTGGGGGGACACGGGGAGCTGTTTTTT,CAWNLGGHGELFF
TRBJ2-5,TRBV5-4,TRBD1,.,TGTGCCAGCAGCTTGGGGCTCAACAGGGGGACCAAAGAGACCCAGTACTTC,CASSLGLNRGTKETQYF
TRBJ1-3,TRBV18,.,few,TGTGCCAGCTCAGCGGAAAACACCATATATTTT,CASSAENTIYF
TRBJ1-6,TRBV7-3,.,.,TGTGCCAGCAGCTTAAATCCGGCAGGGGCCCTAAGGCCTAGGACTGATAATTCACCCCTCCACTTT,CASSLNPAGALRPRTDNSPLHF
TRBJ2-2,TRBV4-1,.,.,TGCGCCAGCAGCCAATCGCAAGACACCGGGGAGCTGTTTTTT,CASSQSQDTGELFF
TRBJ1-3,TRBV19,.,.,TGTGCCAGTACCAGAAGCTGGGGAGTAGGAGGCTCTGGAAACACCATATATTTT,CASTRSWGVGGSGNTIYF
TRBJ2-7,TRBV6-2/TRBV6-3,.,.,TGTGCCAGCAGTTACTCGAGGGCAGCCCCAAGTTTTTTC,CASSYSRAAPSFF
TRBJ2-1,TRBV7-9,TRBD2,once,TGTGCCAGCAGCTCGAGGACGGGAGGTCCCTACAATGAGCAGTTCTTC,CASSSRTGGPYNEQFF
TRBJ2-7,TRBV4-3,.,.,TGCGCCAGCAGCCAAGGCCCCGGCTCCTACGAGCAGTACTTC,CASSQGPGSYEQYF
TRBJ1-1,TRBV29-1,.,.,TGCAGCGGGGGGGGTGAAGGGAACACTGAAGCTTTCTTT,CSGGGEGNTEAFF
TRBJ2-2,TRBV11-2,TRBD1,.,TGTGCCAGCAGCTCCCCAGGGACAGGGAAATCAGGGGAGCTGTTTTTT,CASSSPGTGKSGELFF
TRBJ1-4,TRBV11-2,.,.,TGTGCCAGCAGCCACTCGGACAGCGAAGAAGAAAAACTGTTTTTT,CASSHSDSEEEKLFF
TRBJ2-1,TRBV2,.,.,TGTGCCAGCAGTGATCCTCGGCCAGGGTACAATGAGCAGTTCTTC,CASSDPRPGYNEQFF
TRBJ1-5,TRBV6-1,TRBD1,.,TGTGCCAGCAGTGAGTTTTGGGGACAGAACAATCAGCCCCAGCATTTT,CASSEFWGQNNQPQHF
TRBJ2-3,TRBV27,.,.,TGTGCCAGCAGTCCTCGACCCGCCCCAGATACGCAGTATTTT,CASSPRPAPDTQYF
TRBJ2-5,TRBV6-2/TRBV6-3,.,.,TGTGCCAGCAGTCCGCTAGGCGGGGCGAGGTACCAAGAGACCCAGTACTTC,CASSPLGGARYQETQYF
TRBJ1-4,TRBV30,TRBD1,few,TGTGCCTGGAGTGGACAGGGGGAAAAACTGTTTTTT,CAWSGQGEKLFF
TRBJ2-1,TRBV4-3,.,.,TGCGCCAGCAGCCAAGCAGGGGGGGCAGCCCGACCTATCTTC,CASSQAGGAARPIF
TRBJ2-7,TRBV19,TRBD2,few,TGTGCCAGTAGTCCCAATCTTCTAGCGGGAGGTCGCGAGCAGTACTTC,CASSPNLLAGGREQYF
TRBJ2-6,TRBV19,TRBD1,.,TGTGCCAGTAGTATTGACACAGGGGTCAACGTCCTGACTTTC,CASSIDTGVNVLTF
TRBJ2-7,TRBV3-1/TRBV3-2,TRBD2,.,TGTGCCAGCAGCCACCGAACCCTTGGACTAGACACCTACGAGCAGTACTTC,CASSHRTLGLDTYEQYF
TRBJ2-5,TRBV29-1,TRBD1,.,TGCAGCGTAGACAGGGGTCAAGAGACCCAGTACTTC,CSVDRGQETQYF
TRBJ1-1,TRBV28,.,.,TGTGCCAGCAGTTTAAAGGACACCAAAGCTTTCTTT,CASSLKDTKAFF
TRBJ2-7,TRBV27,.,.,TGTGCCAGCAGTTTAAACGAGCAGTACTTC,CASSLNEQYF
TRBJ2-3,TRBV7-2,.,once,TGTGCCAGCACCAACCGGGTGGCCTCCACAGATACGCAGTATTTT,CASTNRVASTDTQYF
TRBJ2-3,TRBV19,.,.,TGTGCCAGCACATCGGTTACAGATACGCAGTATTTT,CASTSVTDTQYF
TRBJ2-5,TRBV6-5,.,.,TGTGCCAGCAGACTAGGGAATACGTTACAAGAGACCCAGTACTTC,CASRLGNTLQETQYF
TRBJ2-7,TRBV4-3,TRBD2,.,TGCGCCAGCAGCCAAGGAGCTAGCGGCACCTACGAGCAGTACTTC,CASSQGASGTYEQYF
TRBJ2-2,TRBV19,.,.,TGTGCCAGTAGTATAAAGCCCGGATGGGCCGGGGAGCTGTTTTTT,CASSIKPGWAGELFF
TRBJ1-2,TRBV6-6,TRBD1,.,TGTGCCAGCTCGTTGGGGACAGGGGCCTATGGCTACACCTTC,CASSLGTGAYGYTF
TRBJ1-2,TRBV7-2,TRBD1,.,TGTGCCAGCAGCTTAGCGTCAGGGGGCGGCCAGAATGGCTACACCTTC,CASSLASGGGQNGYTF
TRBJ2-7,TRBV6-5,TRBD1,once,TGTGCCAGCAGCTCCGGACAGGGGGGGTCCTACGAGCAGTACTTC,CASSSGQGGSYEQYF
TRBJ1-5,TRBV19,.,.,TGTGCCAGTAAGGTGGATGATGTGGGGCATGTCAATCAGCCCCAGCATTTT,CASKVDDVGHVNQPQHF
TRBJ1-2,TRBV19,.,.,TGTGCCAGTACTTGGGGACGCTACTATGGCTACACCTTC,CASTWGRYYGYTF
TRBJ2-2,TRBV11-3,.,.,TGTGCCAGCAGCTGGCGGCGTGGGGGCGGGGAGCTGTTTTTT,CASSWRRGGGELFF
TRBJ1-1,TRBV14,.,.,TGTGCCAGCAGCCATAGGGACACGGTGAACACTGAAGCTTTCTTT,CASSHRDTVNTEAFF
TRBJ1-1,TRBV9,TRBD1,.,TGTGCCAGCAGCGTAGCGGGGACAGGGGGTCTTGGCACTGAAGCTTTCTTT,CASSVAGTGGLGTEAFF
TRBJ2-1,TRBV19,.,.,TGTGCCAGTAGTATCGGGGGTAGGGGCTCACGGAATGAGCAGTTCTTC,CASSIGGRGSRNEQFF
TRBJ1-2,TRBV7-8,.,once,TGTGCCAGCAGCTATTCGGACGGGTACTATGGCTACACCTTC,CASSYSDGYYGYTF